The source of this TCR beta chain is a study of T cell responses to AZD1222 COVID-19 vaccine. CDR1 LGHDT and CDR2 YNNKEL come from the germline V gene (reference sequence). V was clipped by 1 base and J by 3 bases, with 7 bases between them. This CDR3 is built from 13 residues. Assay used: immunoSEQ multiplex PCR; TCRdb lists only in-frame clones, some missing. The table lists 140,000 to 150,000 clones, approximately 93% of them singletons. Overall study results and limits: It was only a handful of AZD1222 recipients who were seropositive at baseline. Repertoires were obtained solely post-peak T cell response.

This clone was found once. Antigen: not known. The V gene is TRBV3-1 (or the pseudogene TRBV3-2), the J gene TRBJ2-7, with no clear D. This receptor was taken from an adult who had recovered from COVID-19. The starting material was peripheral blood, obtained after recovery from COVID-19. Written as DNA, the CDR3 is TGTGCCAGCAGCCAAGTCGGTGGCTACGAGCAGTACTTC. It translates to CASSQVGGYEQYF.